One and the same sample provided the 18 T cell receptor beta chains below, sequenced in a study of blood T cells in healthy people across ages. Combining a sample-barcoded 5' primer with a J-beta primer mix, a second PCR ran for roughly 6 to 12 cycles. TCRdb redid the calling of the 5' RACE reads with MiXCR, one entry per CDR3 protein. The table has about 630,000 distinct CDR3 sequences, 20% to 25% seen once; the top ten hold 3.5% to 4%. Sequenced sample: blood. These receptors all stem from a man between 65 and 85 years old in good health.

This rearrangement joins TRBV29-1 to TRBJ2-2, with D possibly called TRBD1 or TRBD2 (5 bases each). Germline loops: CDR1 SQVTM, CDR2 ANQGSEA. The CDR3 totals 12 residues. Trimming removed 6 bases at V and 6 bases at J, with 11 bases between. CDR3 coding DNA: TGCAGCGTCCCCCGGGGCTCCGGGGAGCTGTTTTTT. It translates to CSVPRGSGELFF.

This chain connects TRBV30 to TRBJ2-5; 8 bases are shared with TRBD1. TRBJ2-7 matches the DNA end more closely, so the J call is doubtful. The CDR3 spans 14 residues. CDR1 and CDR2 from the germline V gene are GTSNPN and SVGIG (reference sequence). DNA for the CDR3: TGTGCCTGGAGTTCCGGGACAGGAGCCTACGAGCAGTACTTC. It yields the protein CAWSSGTGAYEQYF.

Ten or more counts support this clonotype. The V and J genes are TRBV28 and TRBJ2-4; TRBD2 matches 9 bases. CDR1 and CDR2 from the germline V gene are MDHEN and SYDVKM. V lost 5 bases, J lost 10 bases, and 9 bases stayed unmatched. The CDR3 has 14 amino acids. CDR3 residues: CASSRIAGAPIQYF. In DNA, the CDR3 is TGTGCCAGCAGTCGAATAGCGGGAGCTCCTATTCAGTACTTC.

In this sample, this clonotype turned up a few times. A read error may explain this, as a much larger clone is one base away. V usage is TRBV27 and J usage is TRBJ2-5; weak D call: TRBD1 (7 bases). CDR3 length equals 14 residues. Germline-derived CDR1 and CDR2 are MNHEY and SMNVEV (reference sequence). DNA for the CDR3: TGTGCCAGCAGTCTACAGGGGAGGTGGGAGACCCAGCACTTC. Protein sequence: CASSLQGRWETQHF.

V usage is TRBV11-2 and J usage is TRBJ2-7; perhaps TRBD1 as D (5 bases). V lost 0 bases and J 1 base, leaving 13 bases between the germline ends. Germline loops: CDR1 SGHAT, CDR2 FQNNGV. The CDR3 has 16 amino acids. The CDR3 nucleotides read TGTGCCAGCAGCTTAGAGTCAGGGCGTTTTTCCTACGAGCAGTACTTC. Its protein product is CASSLESGRFSYEQYF.

This chain links TRBV4-3 with TRBJ2-2, with 8 bases lining up with TRBD2. The CDR3 has 17 residues. Germline loops: CDR1 LGHNA, CDR2 YSLEER. V was clipped by 0 bases and J by 4 bases; unmatched bases: 7. In nucleotides, the CDR3 is TGCGCCAGCAGCCAAGATCCAGCGGGGGTTGGCACCGGGGAGCTGTTTTTT. Its translation is CASSQDPAGVGTGELFF.

This chain links TRBV12-3 or TRBV12-4 with TRBJ2-5; D might be TRBD2 (6 bases). The CDR3 extends over 15 amino acids. The V gene lost 2 bases and the J gene lost 1 base, with 11 bases spanning the gap. The CDR3 nucleotides read TGTGCCAGCAGTTTATGGGCGGGAAGCCAAGAGACCCAGTACTTC. Its protein is CASSLWAGSQETQYF.

The genes are TRBV4-2 and TRBJ2-5, with D perhaps TRBD2 (5 bases). Matching the DNA end better, TRBJ2-1 makes the J call doubtful. The V gene's germline CDR1 is LGHNA and CDR2 YNFKEQ. There are 16 residues in the CDR3. CDR3 region: CASSQDKMRGGNEQFF. DNA of the CDR3: TGTGCCAGCAGCCAAGATAAGATGAGAGGAGGCAATGAGCAGTTCTTC.

This clonotype showed up just a few times. The chain combines TRBV7-2 with TRBJ2-2; no firm D call. Germline V gives CDR1 SGHTA, CDR2 FQGNSA. V lost 1 base and J 8 bases, leaving 11 bases between the germline ends. The CDR3 is made up of 14 amino acids. The DNA of the CDR3 is TGTGCCAGCAGCTTAGTGGGGTTTGCGGGGGAGCTGTTTTTT. As protein: CASSLVGFAGELFF.

The chain uses TRBV28 and TRBJ2-4; the match to TRBD1 covers 8 bases. The CDR3 length is 13 residues. V was pared by 11 bases and J by 5 bases, with 8 bases of the junction left unmatched. In germline, CDR1 is MDHEN, CDR2 SYDVKM. CDR3 residues: CAHRGQAENIQYF. CDR3 sequence (DNA): TGTGCCCATAGGGGACAGGCTGAAAACATTCAGTACTTC.

The chain is built from TRBV2 and TRBJ1-2; no clear D gene. CDR1 SNHLY and CDR2 FYNNEI come from the germline V gene. The CDR3 spans 17 residues. Trimming took 7 bases from V and 7 from J, leaving 28 bases between them. CDR3 sequence (DNA): TGTGCCAGCATCCCGGACCATGGTGTCACCGGTCTCGTTGGCTACACCTTC. It encodes CASIPDHGVTGLVGYTF.

The chain is built from TRBV20-1 and TRBJ1-3, with a possible D match to TRBD1 (6 bases). The CDR3 is 14 residues long. Germline V lookup: CDR1 DFQATT, CDR2 SNEGSKA (reference sequence). Trimming took off 2 bases at V and 4 bases at J, with 12 bases between the two ends. The CDR3 nucleotides read TGCAGTGCTAGATACGGGGGGCCAGGAAACACCATATATTTT. Amino acids: CSARYGGPGNTIYF.

V usage is TRBV5-4 and J usage is TRBJ2-7; 9 nucleotides align to TRBD1. The CDR3 totals 12 residues. V was clipped by 4 bases and J by 6 bases; unmatched bases: 2. Germline CDR1 SGHNT, CDR2 YYREEE (reference sequence). The CDR3 DNA sequence: TGTGCCAGCAGCGGGACAGGGACCGAGCAGTACTTC. Protein product: CASSGTGTEQYF. The full variable domain, with the rest looked up from reference TRBV5-4 and TRBJ2-7, is ETGVTQSPTHLIKTRGQQVTLRCSSQSGHNTVSWYQQALGQGPQFIFQYYREEENGRGNFPPRFSGLQFPNYSSELNVNALELDDSALYLCASSGTGTEQYFGPGTRLTVT.

This clonotype came up a few times. The genes are TRBV7-9 and TRBJ2-1; D gene unclear. The ends were cut back, 0 bases at V and 2 bases at J, with 8 bases in the middle. This CDR3 has 15 residues. Germline values: CDR1 SEHNR, CDR2 FQNEAQ (reference sequence). The CDR3 nucleotides read TGTGCCAGCAGCTTAGCGGGCTCAACCTACAATGAGCAGTTCTTC. It is translated as CASSLAGSTYNEQFF. The whole variable domain, filled in from reference TRBV7-9 and TRBJ2-1, reads DTGVSQNPRHKITKRGQNVTFRCDPISEHNRLYWYRQTLGQGPEFLTYFQNEAQLEKSRLLSDRFSAERPKGSFSTLEIQRTEQGDSAMYLCASSLAGSTYNEQFFGPGTRLTVL.

V and J are TRBV25-1 and TRBJ2-7; D ambiguous. The CDR3 spans 13 residues. The V end lost 3 bases, the J end lost 7 bases, and 13 bases lay between the germline ends. Germline CDR1 is MGHDK and CDR2 is SYGVNS. The CDR3 loop reads CASSDPSRWEQYF. Written as DNA, the CDR3 is TGTGCCAGCAGTGATCCATCAAGGTGGGAGCAGTACTTC.

This clonotype has ten or more counts. The chain uses TRBV7-3 and TRBJ2-3; 13 bases align to TRBD2. The length of the CDR3 is 16 residues. Germline V gives CDR1 SGHTA, CDR2 FQGTGA. Trimming cost V 5 bases and J 2 bases; bases outside gene matches: 4. This CDR3 is CASSPGLAGYTDTQYF. In nucleotides, the CDR3 is TGTGCCAGCAGCCCGGGACTAGCGGGATACACAGATACGCAGTATTTT.

The chain joins TRBV11-2 to TRBJ2-5, with a weak D call TRBD1 (5 bases). CDR3 length: 15 amino acids. Between the trimmed V and J ends, which lost 2 bases and 5 bases, there was a span of 15 bases. Germline CDR1 reads SGHAT; CDR2 reads FQNNGV. CDR3 loop: CASSLWPDKIETQYF. CDR3 DNA: TGTGCCAGCAGCTTATGGCCGGACAAGATCGAGACCCAGTACTTC.

The chain combines TRBV29-1 with TRBJ2-1; 8 nucleotides line up with TRBD2. The CDR3 extends over 13 amino acids. With 4 bases clipped from V and 8 bases from J, the junction kept 7 bases outside the gene matches. The V gene's germline CDR1 is SQVTM and CDR2 ANQGSEA. The CDR3 nucleotides are TGCAGCGTTGTTGGGACTAGAGTAGATGAGCAGTTCTTC. Amino acid sequence: CSVVGTRVDEQFF.